The 15 T cell receptor beta chains below were found in one sample sequenced in a study of blood T cell repertoires in COVID-19. The method was immunoSEQ multiplex PCR; TCRdb's version includes in-frame clones alone and lacks a portion of them. The top ten clones hold under 8% of a sample with about 250,000 clones, about 87% of them seen once. The sample consisted of peripheral blood. The receptors originated from a woman aged 25 to 39 with COVID-19, enrolled during active disease.

The V call is TRBV15, the J call TRBJ2-5; D possibly corresponds to TRBD1 (6 bases). Trimming cost V 6 bases and J 5 bases, with 10 bases left between them. The CDR3 is 12 amino acids. Germline values: CDR1 LNHNV, CDR2 YYDKDF (reference sequence). The CDR3 is CATSTGLETQYF. DNA of the CDR3: TGTGCCACCAGTACAGGGCTGGAGACCCAGTACTTC.

V gene TRBV6-1 combines with J gene TRBJ2-7, with 8 bases that match TRBD2. CDR3 size: 15 residues. Trimming at V came to 4 bases and at J to 6 bases, leaving 11 bases not matched to a gene. The germline V gene has CDR1 MNHNS and CDR2 SASEGT. The CDR3 region is CASSGAIWTSTEQYF. CDR3 sequence (DNA): TGTGCCAGCAGTGGAGCCATTTGGACTAGCACCGAGCAGTACTTC.

This chain joins TRBV15 and TRBJ2-1; TRBD1 matches at 10 bases. Trimming at V came to 1 base and at J to 6 bases, leaving 6 bases not matched to a gene. CDR3 length: 16 residues. Germline loops: CDR1 LNHNV, CDR2 YYDKDF (reference sequence). CDR3 nucleotide sequence: TGTGCCACCAGCAGAGGCGGACAGGGGGAGTTCAATGAGCAGTTCTTC. Translated, it gives CATSRGGQGEFNEQFF. The entire variable domain, with the rest obtained from reference TRBV15 and TRBJ2-1, is as follows: DAMVIQNPRYQVTQFGKPVTLSCSQTLNHNVMYWYQQKSSQAPKLLFHYYDKDFNNEADTPDNFQSRRPNTSFCFLDIRSPGLGDTAMYLCATSRGGQGEFNEQFFGPGTRLTVL.

J is TRBJ2-1 and V is TRBV11-2; TRBD1 might be the D (5 bases). The CDR3 runs to 15 residues. The V end was cut by 1 base, the J end by 10 bases, with 17 bases between. Germline-derived CDR1 and CDR2 are SGHAT and FQNNGV. The CDR3 DNA is TGTGCCAGCAGCTTAGTGCGTTCCAGGGCACCCGAGCAGTTCTTC. Protein sequence: CASSLVRSRAPEQFF.

The chain carries TRBV10-1 and TRBJ2-1; no clear D gene. The germline V and J ends were trimmed by 0 bases and 0 bases, with 12 bases remaining between them. Germline loops: CDR1 WNHNN, CDR2 SYGVQD (reference sequence). This CDR3 contains 17 residues. CDR3 region: CASSESGGGHSYNEQFF. The DNA of the CDR3 is TGCGCCAGCAGTGAGTCCGGTGGCGGCCACTCCTACAATGAGCAGTTCTTC.

The chain links TRBV7-8 to TRBJ2-7; a possible D gene is TRBD1 (6 bases). The CDR3 sequence is 12 residues long. Trimming left V 4 bases short and J 3 bases short, with 7 bases between. The germline V gene has CDR1 SGHVS and CDR2 FQNEAQ. The DNA of the CDR3 is TGTGCCAGCAGCTGGGACAACTACGAGCAGTACTTC. Protein sequence: CASSWDNYEQYF.

This chain connects TRBV15 to TRBJ2-2; no definite D call. Germline assignment: CDR1 LNHNV and CDR2 YYDKDF (reference sequence). The CDR3 spans 13 residues. V lost 1 base and J lost 4, with 4 bases in between. Here the CDR3 DNA reads TGTGCCACCAGCAGAGTTCTCACCGGGGAGCTGTTTTTT. Its translation: CATSRVLTGELFF.

The chain joins TRBV7-9 to TRBJ1-1, with D tentatively TRBD1 (5 bases). This CDR3 spans 16 amino acids. Germline values: CDR1 SEHNR, CDR2 FQNEAQ (reference sequence). The ends were cut back, 0 bases at V and 5 bases at J, with 16 bases in the middle. CDR3 sequence: CASSLAQKGRVTEAFF. CDR3 coding DNA: TGTGCCAGCAGCTTAGCGCAAAAGGGGCGAGTGACTGAAGCTTTCTTT.

About this clone: Just one base apart from a much larger clone, this may be a read error. The V gene is TRBV11-2, the J gene TRBJ2-6, with D unclear. This CDR3 has 13 amino acids. From germline, CDR1 is SGHAT and CDR2 FQNNGV. V gave up 5 bases and J gave up 2 bases, with 4 bases separating them. As DNA, the CDR3 is TGTGCCAGCAGCCCCACTGGGGCCAACGTCCTGACTTTC. It is translated as CASSPTGANVLTF.

V and J are TRBV7-2 and TRBJ1-2, with 7 nucleotides matching TRBD1. Germline-derived CDR1 and CDR2 are SGHTA and FQGNSA. The CDR3 consists of 14 residues. J lost 5 bases, V lost 3 bases, and 6 bases had no gene match. The CDR3: CASSLTGPIYGYTF. In DNA form, the CDR3 reads TGTGCCAGCAGCTTGACAGGGCCAATTTATGGCTACACCTTC.

The chain is built from TRBV7-9 and TRBJ1-3; D call uncertain. Germline V gene data show CDR1 as SEHNR and CDR2 as FQNEAQ (reference sequence). This CDR3 has 13 amino acids. Trimming pared 0 bases from V and 4 bases from J, leaving 4 bases between. The CDR3 nucleotides read TGTGCCAGCAGCTTAGCCGTGGGAAACACCATATATTTT. It yields the protein CASSLAVGNTIYF. Full variable domain (missing parts from reference TRBV7-9 and TRBJ1-3): DTGVSQNPRHKITKRGQNVTFRCDPISEHNRLYWYRQTLGQGPEFLTYFQNEAQLEKSRLLSDRFSAERPKGSFSTLEIQRTEQGDSAMYLCASSLAVGNTIYFGEGSWLTVV.

The chain uses TRBV5-1 and TRBJ2-4, with 7 bases fitting TRBD1. The germline V gene encodes CDR1 SGHRS and CDR2 YFSETQ. Trimming removed 0 bases from V and 0 bases from J; junction bases left unmatched: 9. The CDR3 has 18 residues. DNA for the CDR3: TGCGCCAGCAGCTTGGGCCTAGGGCAGGGGGTAGCCAAAAACATTCAGTACTTC. The encoded protein is CASSLGLGQGVAKNIQYF. Based on the CDR3 plus reference TRBV5-1 and TRBJ2-4, the full variable domain is KAGVTQTPRYLIKTRGQQVTLSCSPISGHRSVSWYQQTPGQGLQFLFEYFSETQRNKGNFPGRFSGRQFSNSRSEMNVSTLELGDSALYLCASSLGLGQGVAKNIQYFGAGTRLSVL.

This clone has ten or more counts. The V call is TRBV3-1 (or the pseudogene TRBV3-2), the J call TRBJ1-1, with 8 bases identical to TRBD1. Trimming cost V 3 bases and J 5 bases; bases outside gene matches: 8. CDR1 is LGHDT and CDR2 is YNNKEL in the germline V gene (reference sequence). The CDR3 spans 15 residues. The CDR3 protein is CASSQAGQGGTEAFF. The CDR3 DNA reads TGTGCCAGCAGCCAGGCCGGACAGGGTGGTACTGAAGCTTTCTTT.

The chain uses TRBV24-1 and TRBJ2-3; 10 bases line up with TRBD1. The CDR3 contains 15 residues. The V gene's germline CDR1 is KGHDR and CDR2 SFDVKD. Trimming took 7 bases from V and 3 from J; bases not matched to a gene: 6. CDR3 protein: CATSPRGQGTDTQYF. CDR3 DNA: TGTGCCACCAGCCCTAGGGGACAGGGGACAGATACGCAGTATTTT.

The chain carries TRBV9 and TRBJ1-1; possible D gene TRBD1, 6 bases. Looked up from germline, CDR1 is SGDLS and CDR2 is YYNGEE. V lost 0 bases and J 1 base, leaving 10 bases between the germline ends. This CDR3 is 15 amino acids long. CDR3 residues: CASSVVPQGNTEAFF. The CDR3 DNA reads as TGTGCCAGCAGCGTAGTCCCACAGGGGAACACTGAAGCTTTCTTT.